This section outlines one T cell receptor beta chain sequence together with its context. The record originates from a study of control samples from healthy donors and cancer patients. CDR3 length equals 16 residues. CDR1 and CDR2 from the germline V gene are SGDLS and YYNGEE. The germline V and J ends were trimmed by 4 bases and 0 bases, with 16 bases remaining between them. Generated by immunoSEQ multiplex PCR, the TCRdb table keeps only in-frame clones and is missing some. The sample yields under 450,000 clones, about nine tenths seen once. V usage is TRBV9 and J usage is TRBJ1-2; D is possibly TRBD1 (6 bases). The sample comprised PBMCs. The origin of this receptor is a man between 35 and 55 years old with head and neck cancer. The CDR3 region is CASSPRDTQTNYGYTF. DNA for the CDR3: TGTGCCAGCAGCCCACGGGACACCCAGACTAACTATGGCTACACCTTC.